A selection of T cell receptor beta chains follows, all from one sample in a study of T cells in Graves' hyperthyroidism and ophthalmopathy. TCRdb re-called the multiplex PCR reads through MiXCR, storing one row per CDR3 protein. The sample has hundreds of thousands of distinct CDR3 sequences, 35% to 40% seen once. Input material: blood. The receptors come from a man between 18 and 35 years old with Graves' hyperthyroidism. The CDR3 runs from the conserved cysteine through the conserved F or W. A D gene is named only where the DNA matches it firmly. Some rows have no size entry. The others give once, few or many, or a class for an expanded clone.

D gene,clone size,J gene,V gene,CDR3 length,CDR3 DNA,CDR3 protein
NA,NA,TRBJ1-2,TRBV10-2,14,TGTGCCAGCAGCCGAGGAGGGGCCCGGTATGGCTACACCTTC,CASSRGGARYGYTF
NA,many,TRBJ1-1,TRBV19,14,TGTGCCAGTAGTATCGACAGAGATACCGTAGAAGCTTTCTTT,CASSIDRDTVEAFF
NA,NA,TRBJ1-1,TRBV10-3,14,TGTGCCAGCAGAAATCCCGACGGGAACACTGAAGCTTTCTTT,CASRNPDGNTEAFF
NA,few,TRBJ1-2,TRBV5-1,16,TGTGCCAGCAGCTTGATAGGTTCTCGGGGAAACTATGGCTACACCTTC,CASSLIGSRGNYGYTF
TRBD2,few,TRBJ2-3,TRBV7-9,15,TGTGCCAGCAGCAAAACGGGACTAGCGACAGATACGCAGTATTTT,CASSKTGLATDTQYF
NA,NA,TRBJ1-3,TRBV7-2,16,TGTGCCAGCAGCTTAGCGGAGGAGGGGAAGGGTAACACCATATATTTT,CASSLAEEGKGNTIYF
NA,NA,TRBJ2-5,TRBV9,16,TGTGCCAGCAGCGTAGGGGCTAGTTCCCTCCAAGAGACCCGGTACTTC,CASSVGASSLQETRYF
NA,many,TRBJ1-1,TRBV2,14,TGTGCCAGCAAGTATAACAGTTTGAACACTGAAGCTTTCTTT,CASKYNSLNTEAFF
NA,many,TRBJ1-4,TRBV20-1,12,TGCAGTGCTAGATCGCCAGACGAAAAACTGTTTTTT,CSARSPDEKLFF
NA,few,TRBJ2-5,TRBV19,17,TGTGCCAGTAGTCCCCGGGGTAGAGGACTGTACCAAGAGACCCAGTACTTC,CASSPRGRGLYQETQYF
TRBD2,NA,TRBJ2-7,TRBV7-2,15,TGTGCCAGCAGCTTAGAGCGGGACCTCTCCTACGAGCGGTACTTC,CASSLERDLSYERYF
TRBD1,NA,TRBJ1-1,TRBV7-2,15,TGTGCCAGCAGTTACCCGGGACAGGGTGGGCCTGAAGCTTTCTTT,CASSYPGQGGPEAFF
NA,NA,TRBJ2-7,TRBV10-3,13,TGTGCCATCGCCCAAGGGGTCCTCTACGAGCAGTACTTC,CAIAQGVLYEQYF
TRBD1,few,TRBJ1-4,TRBV7-2,14,TGTGCCAGCAGCCCGGGACAGGGGCAGGAAAAACTGTTTTTT,CASSPGQGQEKLFF
TRBD1,many,TRBJ1-2,TRBV29-1,13,TGCAGCGTCTCCGACAGGGAACGAGAGATCTACACCTTC,CSVSDREREIYTF
TRBD1,NA,TRBJ2-2,TRBV12-3/TRBV12-4,15,TGTGCCAGCAGTCTCTGGGACAGAGCAGCCGGGGAGCTGTTTTTT,CASSLWDRAAGELFF
NA,once,TRBJ1-2,TRBV15,13,TGTGCCACCAGCAGAGGGGGCTACTATGGCTACACCTTC,CATSRGGYYGYTF
NA,few,TRBJ1-2,TRBV12-3/TRBV12-4,14,TGTGCCAGCAGTGAAATGGGGCGCTCCTATGGCTACACCTTC,CASSEMGRSYGYTF
NA,once,TRBJ2-5,TRBV28,11,TGTGCCAGCTTAGGAAAAGAGACCCAGTACTTC,CASLGKETQYF
NA,NA,TRBJ2-5,TRBV4-1,15,TGTGCCAGCAGCCAAGCCGCAGGGACCCAAGAGACCCAGTACTTC,CASSQAAGTQETQYF
TRBD1,many,TRBJ1-2,TRBV2,13,TGTGCCAGCAGGGAGGACAGGGCGGGCGGCTACACCTTC,CASREDRAGGYTF
TRBD2,NA,TRBJ2-3,TRBV10-1,15,TGCGCCAGCAGCCCAGGGACTAGCGGGGGGAGAACGCAGTATTTT,CASSPGTSGGRTQYF
TRBD2,few,TRBJ2-2,TRBV29-1,16,TGCAGCGTGGGGCCTAGCGGGAGTATAAGGACCGGGGAGCTGTTTTTT,CSVGPSGSIRTGELFF
NA,many,TRBJ1-2,TRBV9,13,TGTGCCAGCAGTGCCGGGACTAACTATGGCTACACCTTC,CASSAGTNYGYTF
NA,many,TRBJ1-2,TRBV12-3/TRBV12-4,11,TGTGCCAGCAGTTTAGGGGGCATGGAGACCTTC,CASSLGGMETF
NA,few,TRBJ1-1,TRBV19,14,TGTGCCAGTAGTACAGGTTTTGTGAACACTGAAGCTTTCTTT,CASSTGFVNTEAFF
TRBD1,few,TRBJ1-2,TRBV2,12,TGTGCCAGCAGTAGGGGACAGAAGGGCTACACCTTC,CASSRGQKGYTF
NA,few,TRBJ2-5,TRBV9,15,TGTGCCAGCAGCGTAATGGGAGAGACCCAAGAGACCCAGTACTTC,CASSVMGETQETQYF
TRBD1,NA,TRBJ1-2,TRBV27,13,TGTGCCAGCAGTCGGACAGGGCGGGATGGCTACACCTTC,CASSRTGRDGYTF
NA,NA,TRBJ2-6,TRBV19,13,TGTGCCAGTAAGGAGGTCCGGGCCAACGTCCTGACTTTC,CASKEVRANVLTF
NA,many,TRBJ1-3,TRBV12-3/TRBV12-4,12,TGTGCCAGCAGTTTTAATGGAAACACCATATATTTT,CASSFNGNTIYF
NA,many,TRBJ1-6,TRBV7-2,16,TGTGCCAGCAGCTTAAACGCTCGGGCGACGAATTCACCCCTCCACTTT,CASSLNARATNSPLHF
NA,NA,TRBJ1-1,TRBV29-1,12,TGCAGCGTTGAAAAGGGGGTGGCTGAAGCTTTCTTT,CSVEKGVAEAFF
NA,NA,TRBJ1-3,TRBV6-1,15,TGTGCCAGCAGTGAAGAAGGTATCCGTGGCCCCACCATATATTTT,CASSEEGIRGPTIYF
NA,NA,TRBJ2-7,TRBV12-3/TRBV12-4,12,TGTGCCAGCAGTGAAGTCGGGGACGAGCAGTACTTC,CASSEVGDEQYF
NA,many,TRBJ1-1,TRBV29-1,12,TGCAGCGTTGGAGGTGGGAACACTGAAGCTTTCTTT,CSVGGGNTEAFF
NA,many,TRBJ2-7,TRBV7-2,17,TGTGCCAGCAGCACCCGCACGGTTAGCGGAAGGGCTTACGAGCAGTACTTC,CASSTRTVSGRAYEQYF
NA,NA,TRBJ1-3,TRBV7-8,14,TGTGCCAGCAGCTCCCTAGGGGGGGCGAACACCATATATTTT,CASSSLGGANTIYF
NA,few,TRBJ2-6,TRBV5-1,17,TGCGCCAGCAGCTTGGGCCAGGTGTCCTCTGGGGCCAACGTCCTGACTTTC,CASSLGQVSSGANVLTF
NA,many,TRBJ1-5,TRBV25-1,14,TGTGCCAGCAGTGAATTCGGGAGCAATCAGCCCCAGCATTTT,CASSEFGSNQPQHF
NA,NA,TRBJ1-1,TRBV7-2,13,TGTGCCAGCAGCCTCCAACAGAACACTGGAGCTTTCTTT,CASSLQQNTGAFF
NA,NA,TRBJ1-2,TRBV9,12,TGTGCCAGCAGCGGCGGAGGGGGACGCTACACCTTC,CASSGGGGRYTF
NA,many,TRBJ1-1,TRBV2,15,TGTGCCAGCAGTGAGTGGGGAATGCAGAACACTGAAGCTTTCTTT,CASSEWGMQNTEAFF